This T cell receptor (beta chain) comes out of a study of CD8 T cells in ankylosing spondylitis. There are many counts of this clonotype. Its antigen is currently unknown. Per the germline V gene, CDR1 is MGHRA and CDR2 is YSYEKL. The CDR3 length is 13 residues. V was shortened by 9 bases and J by 1 base, with 10 bases between the two germline ends. Study-level points and caveats: A TCR beta motif of eight or nine highly homologous variants seemed to mark ankylosing spondylitis blood.

TCRdb reprocessed the 5' RACE reads with MiXCR, giving one entry per CDR3 protein. The sample consists of 330,000 or so distinct CDR3 sequences, less than 10% of them appearing once. This clonotype originated in a male donor with ankylosing spondylitis. V is TRBV4-1 and J is TRBJ1-5; no reliable D call. The specimen sequenced was blood, either unsorted or a sorted T cell fraction (not recorded which). CDR3 DNA sequence: TGCGCCAGTGGGGTGAGAAGCAATCAGCCCCAGCATTTT. Its translation: CASGVRSNQPQHF.